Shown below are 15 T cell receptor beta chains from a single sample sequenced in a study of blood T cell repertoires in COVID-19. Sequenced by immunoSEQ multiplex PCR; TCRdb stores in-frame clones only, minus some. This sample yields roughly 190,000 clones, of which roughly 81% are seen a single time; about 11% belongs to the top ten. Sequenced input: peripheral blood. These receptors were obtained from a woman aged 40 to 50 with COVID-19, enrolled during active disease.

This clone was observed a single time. CDR3 nucleotides: TGTGCCAGCAGCGATGGACTAGCGGGAGCAGAGACCCAGTACTTC. Its translation: CASSDGLAGAETQYF. V usage is TRBV5-4 and J usage is TRBJ2-5, with 13 bases aligning to TRBD2. CDR1 is SGHNT, CDR2 YYREEE, per germline (reference sequence). The CDR3 runs to 15 residues. V lost 4 bases to trimming and J lost 4 bases; unmatched junction nucleotides: 4.

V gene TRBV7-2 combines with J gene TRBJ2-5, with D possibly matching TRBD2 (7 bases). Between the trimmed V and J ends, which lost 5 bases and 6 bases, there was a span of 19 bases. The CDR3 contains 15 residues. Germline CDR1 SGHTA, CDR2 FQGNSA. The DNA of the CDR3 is TGTGCCAGCAGCCCGGCCTCGGGGGGCGGAAAGACCCAGTACTTC. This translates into CASSPASGGGKTQYF. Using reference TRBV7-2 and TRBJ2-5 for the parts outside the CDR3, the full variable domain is GAGVSQSPSNKVTEKGKDVELRCDPISGHTALYWYRQSLGQGLEFLIYFQGNSAPDKSGLPSDRFSAERTGGSVSTLTIQRTQQEDSAVYLCASSPASGGGKTQYFGPGTRLLVL.

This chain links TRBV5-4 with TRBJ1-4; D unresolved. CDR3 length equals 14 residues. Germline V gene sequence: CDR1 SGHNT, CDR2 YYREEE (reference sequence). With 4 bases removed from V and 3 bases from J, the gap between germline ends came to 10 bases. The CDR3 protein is CASSPSSSNEKLFF. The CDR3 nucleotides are TGTGCCAGCAGCCCCTCCTCGTCTAATGAAAAACTGTTTTTT. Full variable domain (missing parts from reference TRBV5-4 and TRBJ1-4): ETGVTQSPTHLIKTRGQQVTLRCSSQSGHNTVSWYQQALGQGPQFIFQYYREEENGRGNFPPRFSGLQFPNYSSELNVNALELDDSALYLCASSPSSSNEKLFFGSGTQLSVL.

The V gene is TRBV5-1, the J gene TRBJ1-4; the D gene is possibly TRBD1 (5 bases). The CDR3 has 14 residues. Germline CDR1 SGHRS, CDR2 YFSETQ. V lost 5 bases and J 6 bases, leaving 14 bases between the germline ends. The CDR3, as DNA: TGCGCCAGCAGAGCGGGGGTAGGGGATGAAAAACTGTTTTTT. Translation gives CASRAGVGDEKLFF.

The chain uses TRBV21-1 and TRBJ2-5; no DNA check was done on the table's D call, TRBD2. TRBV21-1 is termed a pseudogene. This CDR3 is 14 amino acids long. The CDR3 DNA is TGTGCCAGCAGCATACTAGCGGGGCAAGAGACCCAGTACTTC. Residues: CASSILAGQETQYF.

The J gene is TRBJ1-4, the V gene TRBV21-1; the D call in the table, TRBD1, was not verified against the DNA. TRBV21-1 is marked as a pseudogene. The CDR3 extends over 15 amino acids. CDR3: CASSNWGQGGEKLFF. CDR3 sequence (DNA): TGTGCCAGCAGCAACTGGGGACAGGGAGGCGAAAAACTGTTTTTT.

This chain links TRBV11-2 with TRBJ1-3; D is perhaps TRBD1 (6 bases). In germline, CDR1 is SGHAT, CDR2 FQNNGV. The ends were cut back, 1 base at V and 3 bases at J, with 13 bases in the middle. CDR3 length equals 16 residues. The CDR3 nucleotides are TGTGCCAGCAGCTTAGCTGGGGGGGCGGATGGAAACACCATATATTTT. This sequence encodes CASSLAGGADGNTIYF.

CDR3 nucleotides: TGCGCCAGCAGCCAAGGGGCCAGGGGCTCCTACGAGCAGTACTTC. It is translated as CASSQGARGSYEQYF. The J gene is TRBJ2-7, the V gene TRBV4-1; D may be TRBD1 (6 bases). Per germline, CDR1 MGHRA and CDR2 YSYEKL. V was trimmed by 1 base and J by 0 bases, leaving 10 bases between them. The CDR3 runs to 15 residues.

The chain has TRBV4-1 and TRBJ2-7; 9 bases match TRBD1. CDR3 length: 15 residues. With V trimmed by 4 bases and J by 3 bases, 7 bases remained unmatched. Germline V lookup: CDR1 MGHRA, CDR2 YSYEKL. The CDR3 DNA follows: TGCGCCAGCAGCCGCTTCTGGACAGGGGACTACGAGCAGTACTTC. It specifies CASSRFWTGDYEQYF.

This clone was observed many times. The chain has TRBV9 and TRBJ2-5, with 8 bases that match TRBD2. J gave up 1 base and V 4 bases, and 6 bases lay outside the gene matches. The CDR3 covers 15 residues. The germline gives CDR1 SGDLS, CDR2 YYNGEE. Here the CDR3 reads CASSPGTRGQETQYF. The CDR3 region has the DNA TGTGCCAGCAGCCCAGGGACTAGGGGCCAAGAGACCCAGTACTTC.

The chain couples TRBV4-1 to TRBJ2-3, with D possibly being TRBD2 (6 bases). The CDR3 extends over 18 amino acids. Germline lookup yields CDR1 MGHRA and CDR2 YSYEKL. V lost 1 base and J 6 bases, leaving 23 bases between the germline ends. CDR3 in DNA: TGCGCCAGCAGCCAAGGCTATAGGGCTAGCCCGGGGAGGGATACGCAGTATTTT. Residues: CASSQGYRASPGRDTQYF.

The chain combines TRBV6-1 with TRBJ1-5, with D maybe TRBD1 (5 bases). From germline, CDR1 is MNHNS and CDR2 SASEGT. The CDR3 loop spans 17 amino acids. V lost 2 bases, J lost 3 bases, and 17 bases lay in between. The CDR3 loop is CASSERFSGQLNQPQHF. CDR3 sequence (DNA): TGTGCCAGCAGTGAACGGTTCTCTGGACAACTCAATCAGCCCCAGCATTTT.

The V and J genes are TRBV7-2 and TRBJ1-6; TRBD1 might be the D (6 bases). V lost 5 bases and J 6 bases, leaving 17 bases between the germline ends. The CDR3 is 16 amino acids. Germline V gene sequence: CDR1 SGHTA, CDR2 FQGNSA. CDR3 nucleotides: TGTGCCAGCAGCCTTGGCGGGGGGGCGAGTAATTCACCCCTCCACTTT. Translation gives CASSLGGGASNSPLHF.

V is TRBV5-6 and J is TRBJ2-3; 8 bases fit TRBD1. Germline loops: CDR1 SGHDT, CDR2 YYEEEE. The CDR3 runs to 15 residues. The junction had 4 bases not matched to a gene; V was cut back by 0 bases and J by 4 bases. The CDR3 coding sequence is TGTGCCAGCAGCTTGGGCAGGGGGCGATCAGATACGCAGTATTTT. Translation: CASSLGRGRSDTQYF.

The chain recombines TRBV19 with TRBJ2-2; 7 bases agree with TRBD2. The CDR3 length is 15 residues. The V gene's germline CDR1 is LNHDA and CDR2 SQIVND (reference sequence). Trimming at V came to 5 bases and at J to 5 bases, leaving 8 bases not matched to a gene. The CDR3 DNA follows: TGTGCCAGTAGTCCACCGGGACTACTTACCGGGGAGCTGTTTTTT. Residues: CASSPPGLLTGELFF.